The 14 T cell receptor beta chains below all came from one sample that was sequenced in a study of cytomegalovirus exposure and HLA in healthy donors. Both 60 Vbeta primers and 13 Jbeta primers went into the PCR. Profiling relied on immunoSEQ multiplex PCR, and the TCRdb table lists in-frame clones only, not all of them. The sample includes 150,000 to 200,000 clones, about an eighth of them seen just once. Sequences were obtained from PBMCs. All receptors come from a man in his fifties in good health and CMV-seropositive.

The genes are TRBV6-6 and TRBJ1-2, with D possibly being TRBD1 (6 bases). V shed 7 bases and J shed 6 bases, with 18 bases lying between them. This CDR3 has 14 amino acids. From germline, CDR1 is MNHNY and CDR2 SVGAGI (reference sequence). The DNA of the CDR3 is TGTGCCAGCATCCCAAGACAGGTTTCGGATGGCTACACCTTC. This translates into CASIPRQVSDGYTF.

This clone was found a few times. The chain links TRBV10-2 to TRBJ2-5, with a tentative D call TRBD1 (6 bases). The germline CDR1 and CDR2 sequences are WSHSY and SAAADI. This CDR3 spans 15 amino acids. The V and J ends lost 2 bases and 4 bases respectively, with 14 bases between them. The CDR3 loop reads CASSEGQSARETQYF. CDR3 in DNA: TGCGCCAGCAGTGAGGGACAGTCGGCGAGAGAGACCCAGTACTTC.

This clone appeared a few times. Here the CDR3 reads CASSYIGGGYTGELFF. The CDR3 region has the DNA TGTGCCAGCAGTTACATAGGGGGGGGATACACCGGGGAGCTGTTTTTT. The chain employs TRBV6-5 and TRBJ2-2; TRBD2 might be the D (7 bases). V gave up 2 bases and J gave up 3 bases, with 13 bases separating them. The V gene's germline CDR1 is MNHEY and CDR2 SVGAGI. There are 16 residues in the CDR3.

This clone was recorded a few times. V gene TRBV5-8 combines with J gene TRBJ1-2, with 8 positions matching TRBD1. This CDR3 comprises 15 residues. V dropped 0 bases and J dropped 6; count of bases not matched to a gene: 7. Per germline, CDR1 SGHTS and CDR2 YDEGEE. CDR3 bases: TGTGCCAGCAGCTTGGAGGGCAGGGGGCTGGATGGCTACACCTTC. It encodes CASSLEGRGLDGYTF.

The J gene is TRBJ2-7, the V gene TRBV7-9; D possibly corresponds to TRBD2 (6 bases). Trimming shortened V by 2 bases and J by 3 bases, and 11 bases separated the two germline ends. This CDR3 contains 14 residues. Germline V gives CDR1 SEHNR, CDR2 FQNEAQ (reference sequence). The CDR3 loop is CASSLTGGIYEQYF. CDR3 coding DNA: TGTGCCAGCAGCTTAACTGGGGGGATCTACGAGCAGTACTTC.

The V and J genes are TRBV2 and TRBJ2-3; 8 bases fit TRBD1. The germline V gene has CDR1 SNHLY and CDR2 FYNNEI. V trimming: 11 bases; J trimming: 4 bases; junction bases outside the gene matches: 8. The CDR3 consists of 13 residues. In DNA, the CDR3 is TGTGCCTGTCGGGCAGGGGGCCCAGATACGCAGTATTTT. This gives the protein CACRAGGPDTQYF.

In this sample, this clone turned up a few times. At one of its ends the junction is not consistent with the germline gene, which may arise from a read error. The chain couples TRBV5-6 to TRBJ1-5, with TRBD1 as a possible D gene (5 bases). The V gene's germline CDR1 is SGHDT and CDR2 YYEEEE. CDR3 length: 13 residues. Written as DNA, the CDR3 is TGTGCCAGCAGCACGTCAGGGAATCAGGCCCAGCATTTT. Amino acids: CASSTSGNQAQHF.

The CDR3: CASSFRDRDADTQYF. In DNA form, the CDR3 reads TGTGCCAGCAGCTTTCGGGACAGGGACGCAGATACGCAGTATTTT. This chain uses TRBV7-9 with TRBJ2-3, with 9 bases identical to TRBD1. The germline V gene encodes CDR1 SEHNR and CDR2 FQNEAQ (reference sequence). J gave up 4 bases and V 3 bases, and 5 bases lay outside the gene matches. CDR3 length equals 15 residues.

This clone occurred a few times. The chain links TRBV7-2 to TRBJ2-5, with D perhaps matching TRBD2 (6 bases). There are 14 residues in the CDR3. Trimming left V 2 bases short and J 5 bases short, with 12 bases between. In germline, CDR1 is SGHTA, CDR2 FQGNSA. The CDR3 DNA reads as TGTGCCAGCAGCTTATTGGGGGGAGAGGAGACCCAGTACTTC. Protein sequence: CASSLLGGEETQYF.

V gene TRBV5-1 combines with J gene TRBJ2-3; possible D gene TRBD2, 5 bases. Germline values: CDR1 SGHRS, CDR2 YFSETQ. The CDR3 covers 14 residues. Trimming shortened V by 4 bases and J by 2 bases, and 11 bases separated the two germline ends. This chain's CDR3 is CASSPPGNTDTQYF. The CDR3 DNA follows: TGCGCCAGCAGCCCCCCGGGGAACACAGATACGCAGTATTTT.

The V call is TRBV7-9, the J call TRBJ1-1; 9 bases map to TRBD1. The germline CDR1 and CDR2 sequences are SEHNR and FQNEAQ (reference sequence). With V trimmed by 1 base and J by 1 base, 1 base remained unmatched. The CDR3 loop spans 15 amino acids. The chain's CDR3 is CASSLGGQGNTEAFF. CDR3 nucleotides: TGTGCCAGCAGCTTAGGGGGACAGGGGAACACTGAAGCTTTCTTT.

CDR3 in DNA: TGTGCCAGCTCACCCAGGGAAGGCACTGAAGCTTTCTTT. Translation: CASSPREGTEAFF. The chain couples TRBV18 to TRBJ1-1; possible D gene TRBD1, 5 bases. The germline CDR1 and CDR2 sequences are KGHSH and LQKENI. The CDR3 is made up of 13 amino acids. The V and J ends lost 3 bases and 4 bases respectively, with 9 bases between them.

The gene calls are TRBV6-6 and TRBJ2-7; TRBD2 might be the D (6 bases). The CDR3 is made up of 16 amino acids. The germline V and J ends were trimmed by 6 bases and 4 bases, with 22 bases remaining between them. In germline, CDR1 is MNHNY, CDR2 SVGAGI (reference sequence). The CDR3 DNA reads as TGTGCCAGCAGGGACCCCGGGACTGGACTAAGTTACGAGCAGTACTTC. Amino acid sequence: CASRDPGTGLSYEQYF.

The chain employs TRBV9 and TRBJ2-2, with D tentatively TRBD2 (5 bases). Germline values: CDR1 SGDLS, CDR2 YYNGEE. The CDR3 sequence is 14 residues long. The V and J ends lost 0 bases and 5 bases respectively, with 8 bases between them. CDR3 nucleotide sequence: TGTGCCAGCAGCGTAGAACCGGGGACCGGGGAGCTGTTTTTT. Encoded protein: CASSVEPGTGELFF.